Detailed here is one T cell receptor beta chain. Its antigen is not identified. The data derive from a study of T cell responses to AZD1222 COVID-19 vaccine. Overall study findings and caveats: Spike regions recognized by vaccine-associated CD4 TCRs spanned the protein, led by 160-218 and 743-854. Sampled repertoires all dated from after the peak T cell response. Clonal diversity was possibly underestimated, and the donors were mostly white British, with more females. Seropositive AZD1222 recipients at baseline numbered only six or seven.

Clones were read by immunoSEQ multiplex PCR, and TCRdb kept only the in-frame ones, dropping some. The table records approximately 150,000 clones, 85% to 90% of them present only once. V was cut by 1 base and J by 12 bases, with 7 bases left in between. The CDR3 spans 11 residues. Germline-derived CDR1 and CDR2 are SGHAT and FQNNGV. The sequenced sample was peripheral blood, obtained on day 0 of AZD1222 vaccination. The clonotype comes from an adult in good health. The rearrangement links TRBV11-2 to TRBJ2-1; D uncertain. The CDR3 sequence is CASSLGIRQFF. The CDR3 bases are TGTGCCAGCAGCTTAGGAATTCGGCAGTTCTTC.